The clone carrying this T cell receptor beta chain was observed a single time. The data stem from a study of blood T cell repertoires in COVID-19. In the study overall: Some COVID-19 samples were acute and others convalescent; all came from the United States, Italy and Spain. T cells, B-cell-depleted T cells, or PBMCs provided the cDNA or gDNA that served as material.

Between the trimmed V and J ends, which lost 4 bases and 2 bases, there was a span of 10 bases. Germline V gene lookup returns CDR1 MDHEN and CDR2 SYDVKM. The CDR3 contains 14 residues. Original handling: Researchers report that nucleated cell counts were estimated from reference gene primer amplification. Measured with immunoSEQ multiplex PCR; TCRdb has only the in-frame clones, and not every one. V and J calls plus clone size are reproduced from that table; the DNA served to infer D and trimming. The table shows about 24,000 clones, with roughly 88% occurring only once. Sequencing was carried out using peripheral blood. This TCR was recovered from a human donor with active COVID-19. The donor label of this sample is uncertain. The chain uses TRBV28 and TRBJ2-3; D is possibly TRBD2 (6 bases). The DNA of the CDR3 is TGTGCCAGCAGTTCTGGCGGGGTCACAGATACGCAGTATTTT. Its translation is CASSSGGVTDTQYF.